This T cell receptor beta chain was documented in a study of T cells after somatic rescue of genetic block. Germline CDR1 is ENHRY and CDR2 is SYGVKD. This CDR3 is built from 16 residues. J was trimmed by 1 base and V by 9 bases; bases with no gene match: 12. Method: immunoSEQ multiplex PCR; TCRdb's copy keeps in-frame clones and lacks some. This table has about 15,000 clones, less than 85% appearing once. The receptor comes from a man younger than 30. The source material was peripheral blood mononuclear cells (PBMCs). The chain has TRBV10-3 and TRBJ2-1; the match to TRBD2 covers 7 bases. CDR3 in amino acids: CAIGSSKAGSYNEQFF. The CDR3 DNA reads as TGTGCCATAGGGTCTTCGAAAGCGGGGTCCTACAATGAGCAGTTCTTC.